This T cell receptor (beta chain) was documented in a study of T cells in women clearing cervical HPV infection. Study at large: No precancer developed; the control's incident HPV16 infection cleared within 12 months. The study's findings and limits: Repertoire richness, not evenness, was significantly elevated in CIN3+ cases versus controls.

The CDR3 length is 12 residues. Germline V lookup: CDR1 SEHNR, CDR2 FQNEAQ (reference sequence). The germline V and J ends were trimmed by 3 bases and 7 bases, with 6 bases remaining between them. Of note for this clone: Antigen unknown. Read coverage stops 3 residues before the CDR3 terminus; the germline J gene supplies the remainder.

TCR beta CDR3 amplified by multiplex PCR from roughly 1,100 ng genomic DNA. The repertoire was sequenced with immunoSEQ multiplex PCR; TCRdb's copy has only in-frame clones and lacks some. The sample table includes about 19,000 clones. The receptor was isolated from a woman between 18 and 70 years old with a cervical HPV16 infection that either progressed to CIN3+ or cleared (not recorded which). The sample consisted of blood buffy coat. The chain employs TRBV7-9 and TRBJ1-4; D gene unclear. The CDR3: CASSFRGEKLFF. CDR3 bases read: TGTGCCAGCAGCTTTCGGGGTGAAAAA.